Presented here are 17 T cell receptor beta chains from one specimen sequenced in a study of T cell responses to AZD1222 COVID-19 vaccine. Profiling relied on immunoSEQ multiplex PCR, and the TCRdb table lists in-frame clones only, not all of them. Of about 110,000 clones in the sample, roughly four fifths were seen once. The starting material was peripheral blood, obtained on day 0 of AZD1222 vaccination. Receptors were obtained from an adult in good health.

The rearrangement links TRBV4-3 to TRBJ1-4; 10 positions agree with TRBD1. This CDR3 is 18 amino acids long. V lost 0 bases to trimming and J lost 7 bases; unmatched junction nucleotides: 11. Germline V gives CDR1 LGHNA, CDR2 YSLEER. The CDR3 here is CASSQDETRDRGGEKLFF. CDR3 nucleotides: TGCGCCAGCAGCCAAGATGAAACTCGGGACAGGGGAGGTGAAAAACTGTTTTTT.

The chain uses TRBV5-1 and TRBJ1-1, with D maybe TRBD1 (5 bases). The CDR3 sequence is 13 residues long. The germline gives CDR1 SGHRS, CDR2 YFSETQ. Trimming took 2 bases from V and 5 from J, leaving 10 bases between them. The CDR3 reads CASSFEGRTEAFF. The CDR3 DNA sequence: TGCGCCAGCAGCTTCGAGGGGAGAACTGAAGCTTTCTTT.

This clone was counted a few times. The chain recombines TRBV10-1 with TRBJ2-7; the match to TRBD2 covers 10 bases. The germline V gene encodes CDR1 WNHNN and CDR2 SYGVQD (reference sequence). V lost 6 bases, J lost 3 bases, and 11 bases stayed unmatched. The CDR3 is 16 amino acids. The CDR3 reads CASRVGVAGGIYEQYF. DNA of the CDR3: TGCGCCAGCAGAGTGGGTGTAGCGGGGGGAATCTACGAGCAGTACTTC.

This clone was seen a single time. The chain couples TRBV18 to TRBJ2-1; 12 bases are shared with TRBD2. There are 15 residues in the CDR3. With V trimmed by 4 bases and J by 7 bases, 5 bases remained unmatched. The germline CDR1 and CDR2 sequences are KGHSH and LQKENI. The CDR3 here is CASSLRTSGINEQFF. CDR3 bases: TGTGCCAGCTCACTTAGGACTAGCGGGATAAATGAGCAGTTCTTC.

The chain is built from TRBV5-6 and TRBJ2-1; 8 bases are a match to TRBD2. This CDR3 region has 16 residues. Germline assignment: CDR1 SGHDT and CDR2 YYEEEE. With V trimmed by 1 base and J by 5 bases, 8 bases remained unmatched. The CDR3 protein is CASSLRGGRGNNEQFF. The CDR3 DNA follows: TGTGCCAGCAGCTTGCGGGGGGGCCGAGGGAACAATGAGCAGTTCTTC.

The chain uses TRBV19 and TRBJ2-3; TRBD2 agrees at 14 bases. The V gene end was trimmed by 3 bases and the J gene end by 4 bases; junction bases not matched to a gene: 0. CDR1 LNHDA and CDR2 SQIVND come from the germline V gene (reference sequence). The CDR3 consists of 15 residues. CDR3 sequence reads: CASSMGLAGADTQYF. CDR3 bases: TGTGCCAGTAGTATGGGACTAGCGGGAGCAGATACGCAGTATTTT.

J is TRBJ1-5 and V is TRBV28; no definite D call. V was pared by 6 bases and J by 2 bases, with 11 bases between. Germline CDR1 MDHEN, CDR2 SYDVKM. This CDR3 comprises 14 residues. The CDR3 is CASSPASGNQPQHF. In DNA form, the CDR3 reads TGTGCCAGCAGCCCCGCGTCAGGCAATCAGCCCCAGCATTTT. Supplemented by reference TRBV28 and TRBJ1-5, the full variable domain reads DVKVTQSSRYLVKRTGEKVFLECVQDMDHENMFWYRQDPGLGLRLIYFSYDVKMKEKGDIPEGYSVSREKKERFSLILESASTNQTSMYLCASSPASGNQPQHFGDGTRLSIL.

The chain links TRBV27 to TRBJ2-1, with TRBD2 as a possible D gene (7 bases). Trimming shortened V by 2 bases and J by 4 bases, and 15 bases separated the two germline ends. The CDR3 runs 16 residues. The germline CDR1 and CDR2 sequences are MNHEY and SMNVEV (reference sequence). The CDR3 DNA reads as TGTGCCAGCAGTTTAGGCGGCGGGGGCCATTACAATGAGCAGTTCTTC. Its translation: CASSLGGGGHYNEQFF.

The chain carries TRBV27 and TRBJ2-1; 12 nucleotides agree with TRBD1. The germline CDR1 and CDR2 sequences are MNHEY and SMNVEV (reference sequence). CDR3 length: 17 residues. V lost 3 bases, J lost 1 base, and 4 bases stayed unmatched. In DNA, the CDR3 is TGTGCCAGCAGTTTCTTGGGACAGGGGGCGTCCTACAATGAGCAGTTCTTC. This encodes CASSFLGQGASYNEQFF.

This clone was recorded a few times. The CDR3 reads CASSHLPGQGSHEQYF. The CDR3 DNA sequence: TGTGCCAGCAGCCACCTCCCCGGACAGGGGTCCCACGAGCAGTACTTC. The chain couples TRBV27 to TRBJ2-7, with TRBD1 matching 9 bases. The trim removed 6 bases at V and 5 bases at J, leaving 14 bases unmatched. Germline CDR1 MNHEY, CDR2 SMNVEV (reference sequence). CDR3 length: 16 amino acids.

V and J are TRBV2 and TRBJ2-5, with D maybe TRBD1 (6 bases). V was trimmed by 5 bases and J by 11 bases, leaving 18 bases between them. CDR1 and CDR2 from the germline V gene are SNHLY and FYNNEI. This CDR3 comprises 13 residues. The CDR3 DNA reads TGTGCCAGCAGTCAAACAACGGACAGTGGACAGTACTTC. Amino acid sequence: CASSQTTDSGQYF.

The rearrangement uses TRBV11-2 and TRBJ1-3, with TRBD1 identical over 10 bases. The ends lost 5 bases at V and 0 bases at J; junction bases unmatched: 7. The CDR3 covers 17 residues. Germline-derived CDR1 and CDR2 are SGHAT and FQNNGV. In DNA, the CDR3 is TGTGCCAGCAGCCCCCGGGACAGGGGAGCCTCTGGAAACACCATATATTTT. Protein sequence: CASSPRDRGASGNTIYF.

V usage is TRBV7-2 and J usage is TRBJ2-2; 8 bases align to TRBD2. J was trimmed by 1 base and V by 3 bases; bases with no gene match: 4. Germline V CDR1 and CDR2: SGHTA, FQGNSA. This CDR3 contains 16 residues. This CDR3 reads CASSFQAGGNTGELFF. The CDR3 DNA reads as TGTGCCAGCAGCTTCCAGGCGGGGGGGAACACCGGGGAGCTGTTTTTT. The variable domain in full, with the rest retrieved from reference TRBV7-2 and TRBJ2-2, is GAGVSQSPSNKVTEKGKDVELRCDPISGHTALYWYRQSLGQGLEFLIYFQGNSAPDKSGLPSDRFSAERTGGSVSTLTIQRTQQEDSAVYLCASSFQAGGNTGELFFGEGSRLTVL.

There are a few counts of this clone. V and J are TRBV15 and TRBJ1-1; D is unresolved. The CDR3 covers 14 residues. CDR1 and CDR2 from the germline V gene are LNHNV and YYDKDF (reference sequence). The V end was cut by 0 bases, the J end by 4 bases, with 9 bases between. In DNA form, the CDR3 reads TGTGCCACCAGCAGAGAAGTGGGCAGCACTGAAGCTTTCTTT. This sequence encodes CATSREVGSTEAFF.

The chain carries TRBV5-1 and TRBJ2-1; TRBD2 matches 7 bases. The CDR3 is made up of 16 amino acids. Germline values: CDR1 SGHRS, CDR2 YFSETQ. Losses at the gene ends were 0 bases for V and 5 bases for J; bases not matched to a gene: 8. The CDR3 nucleotides read TGCGCCAGCAGCTTGGCCGCGGCTAGCGGCCACAATGAGCAGTTCTTC. Amino acids: CASSLAAASGHNEQFF. The whole variable domain, filled in from reference TRBV5-1 and TRBJ2-1, reads KAGVTQTPRYLIKTRGQQVTLSCSPISGHRSVSWYQQTPGQGLQFLFEYFSETQRNKGNFPGRFSGRQFSNSRSEMNVSTLELGDSALYLCASSLAAASGHNEQFFGPGTRLTVL.

The chain carries TRBV19 and TRBJ1-6, with 8 bases lining up with TRBD1. The V gene's germline CDR1 is LNHDA and CDR2 SQIVND (reference sequence). This CDR3 contains 15 residues. V gave up 6 bases and J gave up 10 bases; unmatched junction bases: 11. In nucleotides, the CDR3 is TGTGCCAGTAGGGGACAGGTGGCGCAAGGGTCACCCCTCCACTTT. As protein: CASRGQVAQGSPLHF.

This clone was observed once. This chain uses TRBV6-2 or TRBV6-3 with TRBJ2-1, with 14 bases that match TRBD2. J was trimmed by 9 bases and V by 5 bases; bases with no gene match: 12. The CDR3 loop spans 17 amino acids. In germline, CDR1 is MNHEY, CDR2 SVGEGT. This CDR3 reads CASSTVGTSGRKVEQFF. In nucleotides, the CDR3 is TGTGCCAGCAGTACCGTCGGGACTAGCGGGAGAAAGGTTGAGCAGTTCTTC.